This T cell receptor beta chain stems from a study of blood T cell repertoires in COVID-19. Across the whole study: Whether acute or convalescent, the COVID-19 samples came from the United States, Italy and Spain. T cells, B-cell-depleted T cells, or PBMCs provided the cDNA or gDNA that served as material.

The CDR3 loop spans 18 amino acids. TCRdb's copy holds only in-frame clones and misses some; the assay was immunoSEQ multiplex PCR. The profile shows about 68,000 clones, roughly 85% of them singletons. The source material was peripheral blood. The receptor comes from a man in his fifties or sixties with acute or convalescent COVID-19. The V call is TRBV21-1, the J call TRBJ2-5; the table gives TRBD1 as D, unverified against the DNA. TRBV21-1 is shown as a pseudogene. CDR3 protein: CASSKVDIRALLQETQYF. In DNA form, the CDR3 reads TGTGCCAGCAGCAAAGTCGACATCAGGGCCCTACTCCAAGAGACCCAGTACTTC.